The 7 T cell receptor beta chains reported below all come from one sample, sequenced in a study of OX40 agonist ivuxolimab in advanced cancers. Profiling relied on immunoSEQ multiplex PCR, and the TCRdb table lists in-frame clones only, not all of them. The profile shows 35,000 to 55,000 clones, around 88% of them singletons. The specimen was CD4+ or CD8+ T cells sorted from blood, collected in a trial of the OX40 agonist ivuxolimab. The receptors stem from an adult with an advanced solid tumor such as melanoma, head and neck, liver or kidney cancer.

The chain combines TRBV6-5 with TRBJ2-7; 8 bases align to TRBD1. After removal of 4 bases from V and 7 bases from J, the junction contained 9 bases not matched to a gene. The CDR3 consists of 14 residues. CDR1 is MNHEY, CDR2 SVGAGI, per germline. As DNA, the CDR3 is TGTGCCAGCAGTTCGCGAGACGACAGGGGTGAGCAGTACTTC. Protein sequence: CASSSRDDRGEQYF.

This clone turned up a few times. This rearrangement joins TRBV7-9 to TRBJ1-1; 8 bases are shared with TRBD1. The V segment lost 6 bases and the J segment 4 bases; nucleotides outside the gene matches: 7. CDR3 length: 14 residues. Germline CDR1 SEHNR, CDR2 FQNEAQ (reference sequence). The CDR3 sequence: CASRPGQGSTEAFF. The CDR3, as DNA: TGTGCCAGCAGACCTGGACAGGGAAGCACTGAAGCTTTCTTT.

This CDR3 reads CASSPTREHEQFF. The CDR3, as DNA: TGTGCCAGCAGCCCGACTAGAGAGCATGAGCAGTTCTTC. The rearrangement uses TRBV6-1 and TRBJ2-1; maybe TRBD2 (6 bases). V lost 6 bases and J lost 8, with 14 bases in between. The CDR3 is 13 residues long. Germline CDR1 reads MNHNS; CDR2 reads SASEGT.

The J gene is TRBJ1-1, the V gene TRBV28; the D gene is possibly TRBD1 (5 bases). The CDR3 contains 14 residues. The germline V gene encodes CDR1 MDHEN and CDR2 SYDVKM. V lost 8 bases, J lost 1 base, and 14 bases lay in between. The CDR3 bases are TGTGCCAGCTTTCGGCCCGGGACGAACACTGAAGCTTTCTTT. This codes for CASFRPGTNTEAFF.

The chain joins TRBV9 to TRBJ2-5, with D maybe TRBD1 (7 bases). Trimming removed 1 base at V and 4 bases at J, with 11 bases between. Germline V gene lookup returns CDR1 SGDLS and CDR2 YYNGEE. This CDR3 region has 14 residues. The CDR3 sequence is CASSVQGGGETQYF. The CDR3 DNA reads TGTGCCAGCAGCGTACAGGGGGGAGGAGAGACCCAGTACTTC.

This clone has more than one count but fewer than ten. The V gene is TRBV5-1, the J gene TRBJ2-5; D remains unclear. The CDR3 runs to 14 residues. V shed 6 bases and J shed 5 bases, with 17 bases lying between them. Germline V CDR1 and CDR2: SGHRS, YFSETQ. The CDR3 DNA sequence: TGCGCCAGCACCCGGCGGTGGGAAAGTGAGACCCAGTACTTC. It is translated as CASTRRWESETQYF.

The chain joins TRBV5-1 to TRBJ2-5, with D perhaps TRBD2 (5 bases). Germline CDR1 is SGHRS and CDR2 is YFSETQ. CDR3 length: 13 amino acids. Trimming stripped 1 base from V and 3 bases from J, with 7 bases between. DNA of the CDR3: TGCGCCAGCAGCTTGCCCGGGGAAGAGACCCAGTACTTC. Translation: CASSLPGEETQYF.